This T cell receptor (beta chain) emerged from a study of T cells in Graves' hyperthyroidism and ophthalmopathy. Germline CDR1 is SNHLY and CDR2 is FYNNEI. V gave up 3 bases and J gave up 5 bases; unmatched junction bases: 7. The CDR3 totals 15 residues. Many counts were recorded for this clonotype. Disease duration under 2 months; hyperthyroidism patients were aged 18 to 65. Researchers amplified the TCR beta CDR3 regions from RNA transcripts. The study used the HTBI primer set for a first-round RT-PCR of the TCR CDR3. TCRdb analysed the multiplex PCR reads with MiXCR anew, one entry per CDR3 protein. The table shows a few hundred thousand distinct CDR3 sequences, with about a sixth occurring only once.

The chain is built from TRBV2 and TRBJ2-5; 9 positions agree with TRBD2. This clonotype was obtained from a woman aged 25-40 years with Graves' hyperthyroidism. Material for sequencing was blood. CDR3 protein: CASSEGAGGGETQYF. The CDR3 region has the DNA TGTGCCAGCAGTGAGGGAGCGGGAGGCGGGGAGACCCAGTACTTC.